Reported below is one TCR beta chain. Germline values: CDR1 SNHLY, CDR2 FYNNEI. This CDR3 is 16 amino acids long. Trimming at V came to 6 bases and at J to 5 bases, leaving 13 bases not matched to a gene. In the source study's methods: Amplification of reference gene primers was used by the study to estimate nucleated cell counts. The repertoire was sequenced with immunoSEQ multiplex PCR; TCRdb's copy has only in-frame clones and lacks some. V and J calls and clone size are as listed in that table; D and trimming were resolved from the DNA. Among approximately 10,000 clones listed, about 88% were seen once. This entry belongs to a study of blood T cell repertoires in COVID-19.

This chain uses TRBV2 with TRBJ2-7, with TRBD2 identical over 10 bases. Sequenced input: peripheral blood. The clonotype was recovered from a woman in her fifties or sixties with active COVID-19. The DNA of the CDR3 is TGTGCCAGCAGGGGACTAGCGCTAGAGGTAGGGGACGAGCAGTACTTC. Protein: CASRGLALEVGDEQYF.